This T cell receptor beta chain was sequenced during a study of T cell responses to AZD1222 COVID-19 vaccine (dated by TCRdb to the early 2020s). Regarding the research as a whole: A total of about 230 trial participants underwent TCR sequencing, of whom some 210 received two doses of AZD1222 and about 25 received two doses of the MenACWY control vaccine. Trial participants were enrolled into age subgroups of 18-55, 56-69 and 70-plus years, which contained approximately 150, 30 and 60 TCR-sequenced participants, respectively.

The CDR3 goes from the cysteine to the phenylalanine over 15 residues. The entry retains the CDR3 DNA only, 45 bases that are in frame from base 1. The germline V gene (reference sequence) specifies MNHEY as CDR1 and SMNVEV as CDR2. Germline trimming: 2 bases from V, 8 bases from J; junction bases outside gene matches: 5. Study-wide findings and limitations: Spike-specific TCR breadth and depth rose significantly after two AZD1222 doses compared with day 0 and with MenACWY recipients. Conclusions about previously exposed vaccinees are limited because only six or seven AZD1222 recipients were SARS-CoV-2 seropositive at baseline. Because no samples from the day 14 peak response were available, repertoires could be characterized only after the peak T cell response. Participants were mostly white British and included more females than males, and it was suggested by the authors that clonal diversity may have been underestimated. Reportedly, close to half of the unique spike-specific TCRs recognized epitopes lying outside the regions that are mutated in the B.1.351 and B.1.1.7 variants. In the small 56-69-year group, the increase in depth fell short of significance, most likely because of low power. CD4 TCRs associated with the vaccine covered the entire spike protein, and the dominant responses were in regions 160-218 and 743-854.

The time point label, read with the paper, signifies: about 28 days (+/-7) after the second vaccine dose. AZD1222 recipients with second doses at about 4 weeks or about 12 weeks were pooled, because spike-specific TCR depth and breadth did not differ between schedules. The vaccinee samples were drawn from two UK trials, COV001 and COV002, one of which was a single-blind randomized controlled phase 2/3 trial testing AZD1222 (ChAdOx1 nCoV-19) in healthy adults. For TCRbeta chain sequencing, PBMC samples were collected from trial participants at day 0 and at day 28 after the second dose. To note about this clone: It has no known antigen specificity. Base qualities are not recorded, but no much larger clone differs from it by a single base.

The CDR3 regions of human TCRbeta chains were analyzed by immunosequencing. In the paper's pipeline: TCRs in the repertoires were matched against a reference library of SARS-CoV-2-specific TCRs that had been generated with the MIRA antigen-specificity platform. Breadth meant the fraction of unique TCRs that were SARS-CoV-2-associated, whereas depth meant the fraction of total T cells that were SARS-CoV-2-associated. Using the MIRA data, each spike-specific TCR was mapped to the spike region that the TCR reacts to and placed in a CD4 or CD8 class. Log10-transformed breadth and depth values were compared by one-way ANOVA with Sidak's multiple comparisons tests. TCRdb holds this immuneACCESS table with in-frame rearrangements only. Some clones are missing; in checked studies, unresolved V genes explain under half, and the rest has no known cause. From that table come the V and J calls and clone size; the DNA was used to work out D and trimming. The sample table contains 180,000 or so clones; only one count was recorded for around 90% of them. Around 1.9% of the sample is taken by the ten largest.

The sample in question was peripheral blood, obtained 28 days after the second AZD1222 dose. This clonotype was sampled from an adult who received the AZD1222 COVID-19 vaccine. Here the chain combines TRBV27 and TRBJ1-6; 8 central bases correspond to TRBD1. The sequence in DNA is TGTGCCAGCAGTTTACTAGGGACAGGACATTCACCCCTCCACTTT. It codes for CASSLLGTGHSPLHF.